This T cell receptor (beta chain) comes out of a study of blood T cell repertoires in COVID-19. Turning to the study itself: Researchers got acute and convalescent COVID-19 samples from the United States, Italy and Spain. PBMCs, B-cell-depleted T cells, or T cells provided the cDNA or gDNA that made up the material.

In the authors' workflow: Reference gene primer amplification in the assay estimated nucleated cell counts. The assay was immunoSEQ multiplex PCR, and TCRdb's table has in-frame clones only and misses some. V and J calls and clone size follow that table, whereas D and trimming were derived from the DNA. The sample lists 250,000 to 300,000 clones; around 90% were seen once. The trim removed 6 bases at V and 4 bases at J, leaving 2 bases unmatched. The CDR3 runs to 15 residues. Germline CDR1 and CDR2: SNHLY and FYNNEI. The sequence was obtained from a woman between 45 and 65 years old who had recovered from COVID-19. Sequencing was done on a sample of peripheral blood. J is TRBJ2-5 and V is TRBV2, with 16 bases fitting TRBD2. The CDR3 sequence is CASRGLAGGVETQYF. CDR3 nucleotide sequence: TGTGCCAGCAGGGGACTAGCGGGGGGGGTAGAGACCCAGTACTTC.